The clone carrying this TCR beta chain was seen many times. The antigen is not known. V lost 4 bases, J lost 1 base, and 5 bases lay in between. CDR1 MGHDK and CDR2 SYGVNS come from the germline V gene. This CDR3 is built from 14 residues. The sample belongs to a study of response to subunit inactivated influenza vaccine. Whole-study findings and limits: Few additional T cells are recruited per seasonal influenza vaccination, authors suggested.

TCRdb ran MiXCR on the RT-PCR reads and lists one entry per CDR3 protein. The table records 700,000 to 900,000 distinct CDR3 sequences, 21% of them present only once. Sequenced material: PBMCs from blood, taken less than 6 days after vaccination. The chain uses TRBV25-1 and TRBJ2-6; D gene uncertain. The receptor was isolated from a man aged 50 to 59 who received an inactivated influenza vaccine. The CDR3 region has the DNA TGTGCCAGCAGTGGTGGTTCTGGGGCCAACGTCCTGACTTTC. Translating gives CASSGGSGANVLTF.